This entry features one T cell receptor beta chain sequence. The antigen is unknown. Expressed TCRB transcripts got sequenced, as all isolated RNA was reverse transcribed. Method: immunoSEQ multiplex PCR; TCRdb's copy keeps in-frame clones and lacks some. The repertoire holds 20,000 to 30,000 clones, with 55% to 75% as singletons. In all sorted populations, purity surpassed 98%. This entry is derived from a study of beta chain features in type 1 diabetes. Overall study results and limits: The study found fewer insertions and more deletions at VDJ junctions in type 1 diabetes patients.

Sample: Tregs from blood. This TCR derives from a woman aged 40 to 55 in good health.

The CDR3 coding sequence is TGTGCCAGCAGCCCACCTGGGCGGGGGGATACCAATGAGCAGTTCTTC. Its translation is CASSPPGRGDTNEQFF. V usage is TRBV11-2 and J usage is TRBJ2-1; 8 nucleotides line up with TRBD2. The length of the CDR3 is 16 residues. Per germline, CDR1 SGHAT and CDR2 FQNNGV. With V trimmed by 5 bases and J by 6 bases, 12 bases remained unmatched.